This TCR beta chain came from a study of T cells in Graves' hyperthyroidism and ophthalmopathy. Amplified TCR beta CDR3 regions came from RNA transcripts. The HTBI primer set was used in a first-round RT-PCR of the TCR CDR3. TCRdb fed the multiplex PCR reads into MiXCR, producing one record per CDR3 protein. There are about 350,000 distinct CDR3 sequences in the sample; 11% to 15% occur only once, and roughly 24% lies in the top ten. The CDR3 is 14 amino acids. CDR1 and CDR2 from the germline V gene are MNHEY and SMNVEV (reference sequence). The V gene lost 7 bases and the J gene lost 8 bases, with 20 bases spanning the gap.

The origin of this receptor is a woman in her 30s with Graves' hyperthyroidism. This chain connects TRBV27 to TRBJ1-1; D call uncertain. The sample was blood. The CDR3 DNA reads as TGTGCCAGCAAGTACCTGGGAGTGACGGCGGAAGCTTTCTTT. It encodes CASKYLGVTAEAFF.